This TCR beta chain appears in the sequencing data of a study of radiotherapy plus CTLA-4 blockade in lung cancer. Looking at the study overall: Patients showed objective responses in 18% of cases, and disease control was achieved by under 40%.

The germline V gene has CDR1 SEHNR and CDR2 FQNEAQ (reference sequence). CDR3 length: 13 amino acids. V was pared by 6 bases and J by 6 bases, with 7 bases of the junction left unmatched. The study's findings and limits: TCR clones of tumor origin grew in blood after radiotherapy plus ipilimumab. Per reports, early blood T cell clone dynamics, plus interferon-beta, forecast response most strongly.

The table came from immunoSEQ multiplex PCR; TCRdb's copy has only in-frame clones and leaves some out. The data hold 52,000 or so clones, with 82% observed a single time. Comments on this clone: Its antigen remains unknown.

Those patients who had chemo-refractory metastatic non-small-cell lung cancer were given focal radiation along with CTLA-4 blockade through ipilimumab. The TCR was taken from a human donor with non-small cell lung cancer whose response to radiotherapy plus ipilimumab could not be evaluated. The material was peripheral blood, obtained from a patient treated with radiotherapy plus ipilimumab. J is TRBJ2-5 and V is TRBV7-9; 7 bases line up with TRBD1. CDR3 coding DNA: TGTGCCAGCAGGCTTAACAGGGGTCAGACCCAGTACTTC. Amino acid sequence: CASRLNRGQTQYF.